This TCR beta chain was captured in a study of early T cells in non-severe SARS-CoV-2 infection (dated by TCRdb to the early 2020s). Some background on the complete study: Bulk RNA from unsorted whole blood was used for TCR sequencing, so alpha and beta chains could not be paired. Overall results and qualifications from the work: VDJdb matching was skewed toward anti-spike CD8 responses, so virus-specific expansions were likely underestimated and private and CD4 specificities were missed.

Library prep was done by 5' RACE. The reads were generated on a NextSeq 500. In the TCR library protocol, unique molecular identifiers were attached to individual cDNA molecules to correct for PCR bias and sequencing error. Sequencing covered both TCR alpha and beta chains, and within each sample the abundances of alpha and beta sequences were tightly co-correlated. The authors' pipeline ran thus. Decombinator V4 was used to annotate the V gene, J gene and CDR3 of the TCR sequences. Expanded TCRs were defined as changing significantly between any two time points under a Poisson model with p below 0.0001. TCR abundances were normalised to the total number of TCRs sequenced per sample and were expressed as counts per million. MAIT TCRs were defined by TRAV1-2 paired with TRAJ12, TRAJ20 or TRAJ33, and iNKT TCRs by TRAV10 paired with TRAJ18. VDJdb, accessed on 1 November 2021, was searched for TCRs annotated for CMV, EBV and SARS-CoV-2, and TCRs annotated for more than one antigen were excluded. The public reads were quality trimmed at Q25 with fastp and then assembled into clones with MiXCR by TCRdb, keeping productive beta chains. All rows with the same CDR3 protein become a single entry with the most common DNA and genes. These V and J calls originate from TCRdb's pipeline instead of the authors' own analysis. The table for this sample lists roughly 61,000 distinct CDR3 sequences; 13% of them were counted only once. About 9.3% of the sample is held by the ten biggest clonotypes.

Set within a cohort of healthcare workers in London, UK, this nested case-control study involved weekly PCR testing of nasopharyngeal swabs along with blood sampling. Between 23 and 31 March 2020, the week of the UK lockdown, healthcare workers were enrolled and then followed up weekly for as long as 16 weeks. The CDR3 starts with the cysteine, ends with the phenylalanine, and has 15 residues. The entry retains the CDR3 DNA only, 45 bases that are in frame from base 1. V drops 2 bases and J drops 0 bases, leaving 8 bases in between. For CDR1 and CDR2, the germline V gene lists ENHRY and SYGVKD. This clonotype was counted ten times or more. The specificity of this receptor is unknown. No per-base quality is available; no much larger clone lies one base away.

This clonotype originated in an adult who was a healthcare worker with PCR-confirmed SARS-CoV-2 infection or an uninfected control (not recorded which). The chain uses TRBV10-3 and TRBJ2-1; the D assignment is uncertain and may be TRBD1 or TRBD2, with 5 bases supporting each. This sample comprised whole blood, obtained at baseline. The nucleotide sequence is given as TGTGCCATCAGTGAGGGGACGAGCTCCTACAATGAGCAGTTCTTC. Its translation is CAISEGTSSYNEQFF.